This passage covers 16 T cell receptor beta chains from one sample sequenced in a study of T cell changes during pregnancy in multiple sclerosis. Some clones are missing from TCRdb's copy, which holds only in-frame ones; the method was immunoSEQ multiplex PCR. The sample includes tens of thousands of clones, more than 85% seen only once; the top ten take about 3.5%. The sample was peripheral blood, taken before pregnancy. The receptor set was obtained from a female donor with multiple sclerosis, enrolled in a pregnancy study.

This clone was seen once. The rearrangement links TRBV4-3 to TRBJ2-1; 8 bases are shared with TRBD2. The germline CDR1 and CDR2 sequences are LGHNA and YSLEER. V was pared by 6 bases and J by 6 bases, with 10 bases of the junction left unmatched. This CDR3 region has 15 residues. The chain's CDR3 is CASRDWLAGSNEQFF. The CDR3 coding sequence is TGCGCCAGCAGAGACTGGTTAGCGGGGTCCAATGAGCAGTTCTTC.

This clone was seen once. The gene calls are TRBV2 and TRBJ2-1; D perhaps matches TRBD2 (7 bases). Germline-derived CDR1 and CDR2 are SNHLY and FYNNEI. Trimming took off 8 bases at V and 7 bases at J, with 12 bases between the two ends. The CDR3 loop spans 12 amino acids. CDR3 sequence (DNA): TGTGCCAGCGGGGGGGCGGGGAATGAGCAGTTCTTC. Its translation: CASGGAGNEQFF. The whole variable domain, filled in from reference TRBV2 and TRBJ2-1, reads EPEVTQTPSHQVTQMGQEVILRCVPISNHLYFYWYRQILGQKVEFLVSFYNNEISEKSEIFDDQFSVERPDGSNFTLKIRSTKLEDSAMYFCASGGAGNEQFFGPGTRLTVL.

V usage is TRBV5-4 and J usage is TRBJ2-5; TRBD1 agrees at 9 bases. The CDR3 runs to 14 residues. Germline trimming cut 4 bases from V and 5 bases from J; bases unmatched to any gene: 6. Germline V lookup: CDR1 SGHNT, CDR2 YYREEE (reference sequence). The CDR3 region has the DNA TGTGCCAGCAGCCCGGGACAGGGATGGGAGACCCAGTACTTC. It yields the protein CASSPGQGWETQYF.

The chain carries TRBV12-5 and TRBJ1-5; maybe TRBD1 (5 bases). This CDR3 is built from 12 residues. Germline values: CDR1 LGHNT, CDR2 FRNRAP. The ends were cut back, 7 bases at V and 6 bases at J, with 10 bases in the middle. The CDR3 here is CASAPGGQPQHF. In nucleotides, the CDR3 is TGTGCTAGTGCTCCGGGGGGTCAGCCCCAGCATTTT.

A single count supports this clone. The CDR3: CASSFGQGATDTQYF. The CDR3 DNA is TGTGCCAGCAGCTTCGGACAGGGGGCCACAGATACGCAGTATTTT. This chain joins TRBV11-3 and TRBJ2-3, with 11 bases that match TRBD1. The junction had 1 base not matched to a gene; V was cut back by 3 bases and J by 2 bases. This CDR3 has 15 residues. Germline V gives CDR1 SGHNT, CDR2 YENEEA.

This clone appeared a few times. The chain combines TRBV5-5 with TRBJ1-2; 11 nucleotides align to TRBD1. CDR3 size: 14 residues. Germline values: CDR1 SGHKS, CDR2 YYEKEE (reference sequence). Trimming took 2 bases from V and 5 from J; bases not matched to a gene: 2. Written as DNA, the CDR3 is TGTGCCAGCAGCTTCGGACAGGGGGCTTATGGCTACACCTTC. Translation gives CASSFGQGAYGYTF.

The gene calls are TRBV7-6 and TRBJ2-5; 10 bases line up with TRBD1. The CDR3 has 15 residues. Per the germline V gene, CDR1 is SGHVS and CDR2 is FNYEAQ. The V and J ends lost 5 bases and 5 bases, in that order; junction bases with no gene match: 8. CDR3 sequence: CASSRRDRGSETQYF. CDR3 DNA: TGTGCCAGCAGCAGAAGGGACAGGGGATCGGAGACCCAGTACTTC.

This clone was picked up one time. The DNA for the CDR3 is TGTGCCAGCAGCTCCCGGTCGGGACAGAACACTGAAGCTTTCTTT. Translation: CASSSRSGQNTEAFF. The J gene is TRBJ1-1, the V gene TRBV7-9, with a weak D call TRBD1 (6 bases). The CDR3 sequence is 15 residues long. Trimming cost V 4 bases and J 1 base, with 13 bases left between them. CDR1 is SEHNR, CDR2 FQNEAQ, per germline (reference sequence).

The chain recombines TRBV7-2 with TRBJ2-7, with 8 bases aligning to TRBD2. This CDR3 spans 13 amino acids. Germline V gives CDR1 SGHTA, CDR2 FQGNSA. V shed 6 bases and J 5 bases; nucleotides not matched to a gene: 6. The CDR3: CASRIAGGDEQYF. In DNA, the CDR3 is TGTGCCAGCAGAATTGCGGGAGGCGACGAGCAGTACTTC.

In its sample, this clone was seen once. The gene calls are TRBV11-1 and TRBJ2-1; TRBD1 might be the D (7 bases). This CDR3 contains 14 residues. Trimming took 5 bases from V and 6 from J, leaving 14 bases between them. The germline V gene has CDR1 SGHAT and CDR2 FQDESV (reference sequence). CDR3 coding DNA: TGTGCCAGCAGCCCCCGACAGGGAGGCAATGAGCAGTTCTTC. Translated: CASSPRQGGNEQFF.

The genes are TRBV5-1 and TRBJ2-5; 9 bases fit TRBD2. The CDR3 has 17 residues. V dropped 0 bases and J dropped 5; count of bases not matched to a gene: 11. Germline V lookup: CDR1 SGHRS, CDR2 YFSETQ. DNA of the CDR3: TGCGCCAGCAGCTTGGCCAGGGCGGGAGGGCTGCGGGAGACCCAGTACTTC. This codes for CASSLARAGGLRETQYF.

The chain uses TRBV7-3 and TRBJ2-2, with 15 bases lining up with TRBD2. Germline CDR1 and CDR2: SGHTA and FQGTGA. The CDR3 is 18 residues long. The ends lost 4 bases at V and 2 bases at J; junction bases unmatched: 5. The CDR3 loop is CASSSGTSGGPNTGELFF. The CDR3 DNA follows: TGTGCCAGCAGCTCGGGGACTAGCGGGGGGCCTAACACCGGGGAGCTGTTTTTT. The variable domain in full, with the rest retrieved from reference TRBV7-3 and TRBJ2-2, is GAGVSQTPSNKVTEKGKYVELRCDPISGHTALYWYRQSLGQGPEFLIYFQGTGAADDSGLPNDRFFAVRPEGSVSTLKIQRTERGDSAVYLCASSSGTSGGPNTGELFFGEGSRLTVL.

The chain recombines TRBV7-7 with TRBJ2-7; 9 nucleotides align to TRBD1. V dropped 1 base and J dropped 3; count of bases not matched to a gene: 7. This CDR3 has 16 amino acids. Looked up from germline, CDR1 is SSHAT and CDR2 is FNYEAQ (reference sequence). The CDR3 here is CASSLDPGQGLYEQYF. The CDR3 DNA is TGTGCCAGCAGCTTAGATCCGGGACAGGGTCTCTACGAGCAGTACTTC.

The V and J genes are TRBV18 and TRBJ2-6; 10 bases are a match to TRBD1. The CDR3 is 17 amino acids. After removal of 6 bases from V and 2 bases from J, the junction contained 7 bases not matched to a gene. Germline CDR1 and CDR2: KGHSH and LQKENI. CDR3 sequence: CASSLGQGGAGANVLTF. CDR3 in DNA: TGTGCCAGCTCCCTCGGACAGGGGGGAGCTGGGGCCAACGTCCTGACTTTC. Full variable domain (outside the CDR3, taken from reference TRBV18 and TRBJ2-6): NAGVMQNPRHLVRRRGQEARLRCSPMKGHSHVYWYRQLPEEGLKFMVYLQKENIIDESGMPKERFSAEFPKEGPSILRIQQVVRGDSAAYFCASSLGQGGAGANVLTFGAGSRLTVL.

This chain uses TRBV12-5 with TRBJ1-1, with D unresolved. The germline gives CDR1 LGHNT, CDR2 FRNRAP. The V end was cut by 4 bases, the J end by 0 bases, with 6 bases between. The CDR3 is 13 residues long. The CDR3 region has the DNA TGTGCTAGTGGTTCCCCTATGAACACTGAAGCTTTCTTT. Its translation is CASGSPMNTEAFF.

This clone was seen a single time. The CDR3 loop is CASSLGRSHGYTF. The CDR3, as DNA: TGCGCCAGCAGCTTAGGGAGGTCCCATGGCTACACCTTC. The gene calls are TRBV5-1 and TRBJ1-2; D is unresolved. V shed 2 bases and J shed 6 bases, with 11 bases lying between them. Germline V CDR1 and CDR2: SGHRS, YFSETQ. This CDR3 is 13 amino acids long.